This paragraph covers one TCR beta chain sequence. The sample is drawn from a study of response to subunit inactivated influenza vaccine. TCRdb re-called the RT-PCR reads through MiXCR, storing one row per CDR3 protein. The table lists about 540,000 distinct CDR3 sequences, approximately 24% of them singletons. This CDR3 has 13 amino acids. The ends were cut back, 6 bases at V and 4 bases at J, with 12 bases in the middle. This same sample was also part of a study on T cells expressing NK-cell markers. From that report: Beta-chain TCR cDNA was generated via 5'RACE template switching with UMIs. Eight donors were sequenced, of whom seven were HCMV-seropositive, while the remaining one was HCMV-seronegative. Dominant NKG2C+ clonotype frequencies of about 1.0-8% of CD8+ T cells were measured in over 5 donors.

The chain recombines TRBV12-3 or TRBV12-4 with TRBJ1-1, with D possibly matching TRBD1 (6 bases). The sequence derives from a man aged 50 to 59 who received an inactivated influenza vaccine. Sequences were derived from CD4+ T cells sorted from PBMCs, sampled about 11 days after vaccination. In DNA form, the CDR3 reads TGTGCCAGCAGAAACAGGGAGGGCACTGAAGCTTTCTTT. It is translated as CASRNREGTEAFF.